This T cell receptor (beta chain) emerged from a study of cytomegalovirus exposure and HLA in healthy donors. Overall study findings and caveats: With high specificity and sensitivity, the classifier reportedly diagnosed cytomegalovirus status. As confirmed in vitro, a few CMV-associated chains were specific for CMV antigens.

Profiling relied on immunoSEQ multiplex PCR, and the TCRdb table lists in-frame clones only, not all of them. The table has more than 110,000 clones, less than 95% seen once. Concerning this clone: Its antigen is still unknown.

With V trimmed by 5 bases and J by 4 bases, 6 bases remained unmatched. This CDR3 spans 14 amino acids. Per germline, CDR1 MDHEN and CDR2 SYDVKM. The TCR originated in a man aged 18 to 29 in good health and CMV-seropositive. Sequencing was carried out using PBMCs. V is TRBV28 and J is TRBJ1-2; 8 bases fit TRBD1. CDR3 sequence (DNA): TGTGCCAGCAGTGTAAACGACAGGGGCTATGGCTACACCTTC. It specifies CASSVNDRGYGYTF.